One and the same sample provided the 16 T cell receptor beta chains below, sequenced in a study of cytomegalovirus exposure and HLA in healthy donors (dated by TCRdb to 2017 to 2019). To prepare the library, the immunoSEQ multiplex PCR assay was applied. For the multiplex PCR, a mixture combining 60 forward primers for TCR Vbeta segments and 13 reverse primers for TCR Jbeta segments was used. Imported from immuneACCESS, the table was reduced by TCRdb to in-frame sequences with V and J called. These copies leave out some clones; in studies compared against another copy, an unresolved V gene accounts for under half, and the cause of the remainder is not known. The sample table holds some 160,000 clones, of which 65% to 85% were seen once. The ten biggest clones cover 6.3% of the sample. Sequenced sample: PBMCs. These receptors were obtained from a male donor in good health and CMV-seropositive.

This clone was seen just once. The rearrangement uses TRBV11-1 and TRBJ1-5; tentative D call: TRBD1 (5 bases). CDR3 length: 16 residues. Germline-derived CDR1 and CDR2 are SGHAT and FQDESV (reference sequence). Between the trimmed V and J ends, which lost 4 bases and 0 bases, there was a span of 13 bases. CDR3 nucleotide sequence: TGTGCCAGCAGCTCACGGGCGGGGGTTAGCAATCAGCCCCAGCATTTT. Its protein product is CASSSRAGVSNQPQHF.

This clone appeared a few times. The rearrangement joins TRBV28 to TRBJ2-5; D remains ambiguous. The end of the DNA fits TRBJ2-7 better, so the J call may be wrong. Germline CDR1 is MDHEN and CDR2 is SYDVKM. This CDR3 comprises 10 residues. The CDR3 is CASSLYEQYF. The CDR3 coding sequence is TGTGCCAGCAGTTTGTACGAGCAGTACTTC.

The chain couples TRBV29-1 to TRBJ1-1, with no clear D. CDR3 length: 11 amino acids. Trimming took off 6 bases at V and 5 bases at J, with 10 bases between the two ends. Germline values: CDR1 SQVTM, CDR2 ANQGSEA. CDR3: CSVQLWTEAFF. CDR3 sequence (DNA): TGCAGCGTACAATTGTGGACTGAAGCTTTCTTT.

V is TRBV9 and J is TRBJ2-1, with 13 bases matching TRBD2. After removal of 0 bases from V and 8 bases from J, the junction contained 5 bases not matched to a gene. CDR1 is SGDLS, CDR2 YYNGEE, per germline. The length of the CDR3 is 16 residues. This chain's CDR3 is CASSVAGLAGVYEQFF. The DNA for the CDR3 is TGTGCCAGCAGCGTAGCTGGACTAGCGGGAGTCTATGAGCAGTTCTTC.

The chain joins TRBV7-9 to TRBJ2-7, with D unresolved. This CDR3 has 16 amino acids. The V gene lost 2 bases and the J gene lost 1 base, with 15 bases spanning the gap. From germline, CDR1 is SEHNR and CDR2 FQNEAQ (reference sequence). Written as DNA, the CDR3 is TGTGCCAGCAGCTTACGCATGTCTGAGAGTTCCTACGAGCAGTACTTC. It is translated as CASSLRMSESSYEQYF.

The rearrangement joins TRBV29-1 to TRBJ1-2; no reliable D call. The V gene's germline CDR1 is SQVTM and CDR2 ANQGSEA. Trimming took off 5 bases at V and 2 bases at J, with 18 bases between the two ends. The CDR3 loop spans 15 amino acids. The CDR3 protein is CSVNSAGPSNYGYTF. DNA for the CDR3: TGCAGCGTTAATAGTGCTGGGCCCTCAAACTATGGCTACACCTTC.

The chain combines TRBV27 with TRBJ2-7, with 7 bases identical to TRBD1. V dropped 3 bases and J dropped 5; count of bases not matched to a gene: 4. This CDR3 is built from 13 residues. Germline V gene sequence: CDR1 MNHEY, CDR2 SMNVEV (reference sequence). In nucleotides, the CDR3 is TGTGCCAGCAGTTTGGGACAGATGGACGAGCAGTACTTC. It encodes CASSLGQMDEQYF.

This clone turned up a few times. The genes are TRBV18 and TRBJ2-7; 7 bases map to TRBD1. Germline V gene sequence: CDR1 KGHSH, CDR2 LQKENI. V lost 3 bases and J lost 6; bases outside the gene matches: 5. This CDR3 has 13 amino acids. The CDR3 is CASSPEGAREQYF. CDR3 sequence (DNA): TGTGCCAGCTCACCTGAGGGGGCGCGCGAGCAGTACTTC.

The chain links TRBV30 to TRBJ2-7; weak D call: TRBD2 (6 bases). Germline V lookup: CDR1 GTSNPN, CDR2 SVGIG (reference sequence). This CDR3 comprises 13 residues. V gave up 0 bases and J gave up 7 bases, with 13 bases separating them. CDR3 DNA: TGTGCCTGGAGTGTTGGCACTAGCAAAGAGCAGTACTTC. Its protein product is CAWSVGTSKEQYF.

V gene TRBV19 combines with J gene TRBJ2-7; the match to TRBD2 covers 11 bases. The germline CDR1 and CDR2 sequences are LNHDA and SQIVND (reference sequence). The length of the CDR3 is 15 residues. Germline trimming cut 5 bases from V and 3 bases from J; bases unmatched to any gene: 6. DNA for the CDR3: TGTGCCAGTAGTGTGGGACTAGCGGATTACTACGAGCAGTACTTC. This encodes CASSVGLADYYEQYF.

J is TRBJ2-7 and V is TRBV11-2, with 7 bases fitting TRBD2. Germline CDR1 is SGHAT and CDR2 is FQNNGV. J lost 5 bases, V lost 3 bases, and 7 bases had no gene match. CDR3 length equals 14 residues. The CDR3 spells CASSFGGSRHEQYF. CDR3 bases: TGTGCCAGCAGCTTTGGCGGGAGTAGGCACGAGCAGTACTTC.

This rearrangement joins TRBV6-6 to TRBJ1-1; a weak D match, TRBD1 (6 bases). Trimming took off 5 bases at V and 2 bases at J, with 15 bases between the two ends. The CDR3 is made up of 15 amino acids. The V gene's germline CDR1 is MNHNY and CDR2 SVGAGI (reference sequence). The CDR3 DNA sequence: TGTGCCAGCAGTGACTTGGGGGCTCAAAACACTGAAGCTTTCTTT. Protein product: CASSDLGAQNTEAFF.

This clone came up a few times. The V call is TRBV7-8, the J call TRBJ1-1; D perhaps matches TRBD1 (6 bases). This CDR3 region has 14 residues. V was pared by 5 bases and J by 11 bases, with 21 bases between. CDR1 and CDR2 (germline): SGHVS, FQNEAQ. In DNA, the CDR3 is TGTGCCAGCAGCACCAGCGTCCTCAGGGGAGGGGCTTTCTTT. Translation gives CASSTSVLRGGAFF.

This clone has only one observation. The chain couples TRBV5-1 to TRBJ2-5; TRBD1 might be the D (6 bases). Judging by the DNA end, TRBJ2-7 fits better; the J call may be wrong. CDR1 SGHRS and CDR2 YFSETQ come from the germline V gene. There are 13 residues in the CDR3. CDR3 sequence: CASSPAGVIEQYF. The CDR3 coding sequence is TGCGCCAGCAGCCCGGCAGGGGTTATCGAGCAGTACTTC.

This sequence joins TRBV6-4 and TRBJ1-1; TRBD1 agrees at 7 bases. The CDR3 length is 13 residues. The ends lost 5 bases at V and 1 base at J; junction bases unmatched: 1. The germline CDR1 and CDR2 sequences are MRHNA and SNTAGT. The CDR3 reads CASSTGENTEAFF. The DNA for the CDR3 is TGTGCCAGCAGTACAGGGGAGAACACTGAAGCTTTCTTT.

This clone appeared a single time. The rearrangement links TRBV23-1 to TRBJ2-6; the match to TRBD1 covers 8 bases. TRBV23-1 is known as an ORF, though its function is uncertain. The CDR3 extends over 19 amino acids. V dropped 3 bases and J dropped 1; count of bases not matched to a gene: 11. The CDR3 nucleotides read TGCGCCAGCAGTCATTCGGAGACAGGGGTGGGATCTGGGGCCAACGTCCTGACTTTC. Its protein product is CASSHSETGVGSGANVLTF.